This T cell receptor (beta chain) comes out of a study of T cells in Graves' hyperthyroidism and ophthalmopathy. Whole-study findings and limits: Most thyroid clonotypes expanded above 0.001 were also detected in blood.

Germline loops: CDR1 LGHDT, CDR2 YNNKEL (reference sequence). This CDR3 is 16 amino acids long. Trimming at V came to 1 base and at J to 8 bases, leaving 6 bases not matched to a gene. RNA transcripts provided the source from which TCR beta CDR3 regions were amplified. HTBI primers were employed in a first-round RT-PCR of the TCR CDR3. MiXCR, applied by TCRdb to the multiplex PCR reads, yields one record per CDR3 protein. The sample consists of around 600,000 distinct CDR3 sequences, 15% to 18% of them appearing once. Notes on this clonotype: No antigen is known for it.

With a duration under 2 months, the hyperthyroidism was newly diagnosed in patients aged 18 to 65. The clonotype originates from a woman in her 30s with Graves' hyperthyroidism. The rearrangement links TRBV3-1 to TRBJ2-1, with TRBD2 matching over 12 bases. Material: blood. CDR3 loop: CASSQGTSGTHDEQFF. As DNA, the CDR3 is TGTGCCAGCAGCCAAGGGACTAGCGGGACTCACGATGAGCAGTTCTTC.